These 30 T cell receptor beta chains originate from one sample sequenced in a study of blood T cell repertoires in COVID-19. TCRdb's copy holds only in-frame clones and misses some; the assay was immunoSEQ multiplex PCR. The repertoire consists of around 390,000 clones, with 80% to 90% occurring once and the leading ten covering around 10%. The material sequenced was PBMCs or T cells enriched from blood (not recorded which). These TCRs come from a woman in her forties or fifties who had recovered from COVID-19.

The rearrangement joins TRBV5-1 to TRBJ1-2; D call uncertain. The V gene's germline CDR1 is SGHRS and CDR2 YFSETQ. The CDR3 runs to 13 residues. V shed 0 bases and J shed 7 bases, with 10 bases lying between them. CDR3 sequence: CASSLDQDGGYTF. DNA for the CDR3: TGCGCCAGCAGCTTGGACCAGGATGGTGGCTACACCTTC.

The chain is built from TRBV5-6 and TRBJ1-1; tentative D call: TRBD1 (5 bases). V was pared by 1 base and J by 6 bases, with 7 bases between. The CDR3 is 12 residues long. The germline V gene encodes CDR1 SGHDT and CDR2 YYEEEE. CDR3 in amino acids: CASSLTTAEAFF. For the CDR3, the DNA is TGTGCCAGCAGCTTGACGACAGCTGAAGCTTTCTTT.

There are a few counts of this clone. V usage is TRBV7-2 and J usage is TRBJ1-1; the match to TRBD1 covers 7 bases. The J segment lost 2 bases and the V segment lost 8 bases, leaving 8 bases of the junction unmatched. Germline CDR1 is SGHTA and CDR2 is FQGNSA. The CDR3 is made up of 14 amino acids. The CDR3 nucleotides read TGTGCCAGCCCTAAACAGGGGTTCAACACTGAAGCTTTCTTT. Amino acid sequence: CASPKQGFNTEAFF.

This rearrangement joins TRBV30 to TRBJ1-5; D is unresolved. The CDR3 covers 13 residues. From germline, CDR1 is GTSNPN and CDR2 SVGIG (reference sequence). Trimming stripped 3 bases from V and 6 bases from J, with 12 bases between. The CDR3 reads CAWSVDRSQPQHF. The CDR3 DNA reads TGTGCCTGGAGCGTCGATCGTAGTCAGCCCCAGCATTTT.

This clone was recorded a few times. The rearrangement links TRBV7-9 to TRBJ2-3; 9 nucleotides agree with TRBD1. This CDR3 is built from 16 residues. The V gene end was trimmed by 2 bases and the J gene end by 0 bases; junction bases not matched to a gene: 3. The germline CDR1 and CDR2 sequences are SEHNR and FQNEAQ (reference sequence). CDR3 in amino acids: CASSLRDRVSTDTQYF. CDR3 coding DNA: TGTGCCAGCAGCTTACGGGACAGGGTTAGCACAGATACGCAGTATTTT.

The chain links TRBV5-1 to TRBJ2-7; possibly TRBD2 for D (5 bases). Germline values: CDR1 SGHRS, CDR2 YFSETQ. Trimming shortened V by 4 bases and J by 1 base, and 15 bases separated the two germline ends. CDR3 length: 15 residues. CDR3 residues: CASSPRTFSSYEQYF. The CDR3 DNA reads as TGCGCCAGCAGCCCCCGGACTTTTTCTTCCTACGAGCAGTACTTC.

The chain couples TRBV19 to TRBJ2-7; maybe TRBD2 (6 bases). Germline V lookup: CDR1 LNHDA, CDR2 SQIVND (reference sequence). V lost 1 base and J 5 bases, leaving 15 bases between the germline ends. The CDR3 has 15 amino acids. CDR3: CASSIVGTAADEQYF. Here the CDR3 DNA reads TGTGCCAGTAGTATAGTAGGGACTGCGGCGGACGAGCAGTACTTC.

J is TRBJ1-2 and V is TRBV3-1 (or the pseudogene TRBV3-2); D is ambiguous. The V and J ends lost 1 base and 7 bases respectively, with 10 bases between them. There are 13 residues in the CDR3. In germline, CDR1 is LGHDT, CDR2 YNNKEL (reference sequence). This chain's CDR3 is CASSQGSSSGYTF. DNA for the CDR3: TGTGCCAGCAGCCAAGGTTCCAGTTCTGGCTACACCTTC.

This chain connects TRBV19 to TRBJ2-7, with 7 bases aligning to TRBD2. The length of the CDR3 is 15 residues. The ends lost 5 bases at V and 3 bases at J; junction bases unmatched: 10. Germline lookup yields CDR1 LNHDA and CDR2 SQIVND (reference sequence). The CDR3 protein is CASSWGGVGDYEQYF. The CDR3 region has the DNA TGTGCCAGTAGTTGGGGAGGGGTCGGGGACTACGAGCAGTACTTC.

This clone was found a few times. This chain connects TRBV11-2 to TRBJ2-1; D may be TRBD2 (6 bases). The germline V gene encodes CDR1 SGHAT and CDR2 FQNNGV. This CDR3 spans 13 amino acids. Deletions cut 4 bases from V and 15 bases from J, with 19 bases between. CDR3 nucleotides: TGTGCCAGCAGCTCATTAACAGGAGTGGAGGGGTTCTTC. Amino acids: CASSSLTGVEGFF. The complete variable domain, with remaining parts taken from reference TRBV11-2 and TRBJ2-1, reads EAGVAQSPRYKIIEKRQSVAFWCNPISGHATLYWYQQILGQGPKLLIQFQNNGVVDDSQLPKDRFSAERLKGVDSTLKIQPAKLEDSAVYLCASSSLTGVEGFFGPGTRLTVL.

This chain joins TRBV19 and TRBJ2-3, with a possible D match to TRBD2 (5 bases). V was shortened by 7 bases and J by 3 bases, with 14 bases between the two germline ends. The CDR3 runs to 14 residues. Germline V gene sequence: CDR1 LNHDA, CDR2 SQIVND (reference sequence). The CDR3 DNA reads TGTGCCAGTAATCGCGGGTCTCGAACAGATACGCAGTATTTT. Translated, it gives CASNRGSRTDTQYF.

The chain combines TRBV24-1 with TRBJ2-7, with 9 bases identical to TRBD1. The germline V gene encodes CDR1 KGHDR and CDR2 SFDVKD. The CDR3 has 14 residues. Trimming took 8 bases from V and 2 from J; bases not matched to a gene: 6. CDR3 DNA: TGTGCCACCACTACAGGGGGCGGAACCTACGAGCAGTACTTC. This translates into CATTTGGGTYEQYF.

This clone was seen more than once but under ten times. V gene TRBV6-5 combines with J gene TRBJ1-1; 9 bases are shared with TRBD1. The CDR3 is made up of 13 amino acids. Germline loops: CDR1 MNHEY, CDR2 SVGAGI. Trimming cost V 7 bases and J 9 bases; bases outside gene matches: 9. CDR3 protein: CASKGQGSSQAFF. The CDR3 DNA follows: TGTGCCAGCAAGGGACAGGGCTCTTCTCAAGCTTTCTTT.

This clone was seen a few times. The CDR3 protein is CASSSGTGELFF. The CDR3 DNA reads as TGTGCCAGCAGCTCGGGGACCGGGGAGCTGTTTTTT. The chain carries TRBV7-3 and TRBJ2-2, with D tentatively TRBD2 (5 bases). The germline V and J ends were trimmed by 4 bases and 5 bases, with 5 bases remaining between them. CDR3 length: 12 amino acids. Germline-derived CDR1 and CDR2 are SGHTA and FQGTGA. The variable domain in full, completed from reference TRBV7-3 and TRBJ2-2, reads GAGVSQTPSNKVTEKGKYVELRCDPISGHTALYWYRQSLGQGPEFLIYFQGTGAADDSGLPNDRFFAVRPEGSVSTLKIQRTERGDSAVYLCASSSGTGELFFGEGSRLTVL.

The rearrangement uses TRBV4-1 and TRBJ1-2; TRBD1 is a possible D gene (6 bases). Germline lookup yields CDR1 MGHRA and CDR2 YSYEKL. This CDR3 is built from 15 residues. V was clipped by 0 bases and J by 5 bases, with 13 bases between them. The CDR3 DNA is TGCGCCAGCAGCCAAGAGGACAGCAAGATATATGGCTACACCTTC. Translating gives CASSQEDSKIYGYTF.

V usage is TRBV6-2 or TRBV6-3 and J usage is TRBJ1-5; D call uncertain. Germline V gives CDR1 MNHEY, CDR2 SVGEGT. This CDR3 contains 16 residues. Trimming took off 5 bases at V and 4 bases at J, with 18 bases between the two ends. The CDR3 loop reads CASSLRPGGRNQPQHF. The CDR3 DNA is TGTGCCAGCAGTCTCCGGCCGGGAGGTCGTAATCAGCCCCAGCATTTT.

The DNA for the CDR3 is TGTGCCAGCTCACCATCGGTTAGTCCCATCGGCACTGAAGCTTTCTTT. This codes for CASSPSVSPIGTEAFF. The chain uses TRBV18 and TRBJ1-1; no clear D. Germline V gene sequence: CDR1 KGHSH, CDR2 LQKENI. V lost 2 bases and J 4 bases, leaving 17 bases between the germline ends. CDR3 size: 16 residues.

For the CDR3, the DNA is TGTGCCAGCAGGGGACAATCGGTGATAATAGAAGCTTTCTTT. Protein sequence: CASRGQSVIIEAFF. The chain carries TRBV6-5 and TRBJ1-1; D possibly corresponds to TRBD1 (6 bases). Between the trimmed V and J ends, which lost 6 bases and 8 bases, there was a span of 19 bases. The CDR3 consists of 14 residues. Germline V gene lookup returns CDR1 MNHEY and CDR2 SVGAGI.

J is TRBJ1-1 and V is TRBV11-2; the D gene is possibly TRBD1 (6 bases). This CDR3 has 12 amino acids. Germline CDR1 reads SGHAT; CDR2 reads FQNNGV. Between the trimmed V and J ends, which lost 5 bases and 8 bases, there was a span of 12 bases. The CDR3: CASSQTGTEAFF. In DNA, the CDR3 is TGTGCCAGCAGCCAAACCGGGACAGAAGCTTTCTTT.

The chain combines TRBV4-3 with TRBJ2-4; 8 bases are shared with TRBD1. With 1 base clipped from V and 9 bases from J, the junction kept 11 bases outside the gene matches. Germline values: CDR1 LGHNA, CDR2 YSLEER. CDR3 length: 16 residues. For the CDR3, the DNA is TGCGCCAGCAGCCAAGGAATCAGGGGGCCCAGTACCATTCAGTACTTC. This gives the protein CASSQGIRGPSTIQYF.

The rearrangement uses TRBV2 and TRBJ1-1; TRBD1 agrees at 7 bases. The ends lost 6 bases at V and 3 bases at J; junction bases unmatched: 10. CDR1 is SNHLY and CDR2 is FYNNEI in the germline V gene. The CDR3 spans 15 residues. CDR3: CASSGDRQVHTEAFF. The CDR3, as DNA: TGTGCCAGCAGCGGGGACAGACAAGTTCACACTGAAGCTTTCTTT. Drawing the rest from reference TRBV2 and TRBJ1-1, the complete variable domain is EPEVTQTPSHQVTQMGQEVILRCVPISNHLYFYWYRQILGQKVEFLVSFYNNEISEKSEIFDDQFSVERPDGSNFTLKIRSTKLEDSAMYFCASSGDRQVHTEAFFGQGTRLTVV.

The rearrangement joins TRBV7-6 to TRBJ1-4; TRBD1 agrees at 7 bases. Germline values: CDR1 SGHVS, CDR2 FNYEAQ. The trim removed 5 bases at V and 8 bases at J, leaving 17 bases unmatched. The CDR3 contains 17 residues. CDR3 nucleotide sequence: TGTGCCAGCAGCCCCAGTAGGGGGCGGCAGGGTGAGGAAAAACTGTTTTTT. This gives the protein CASSPSRGRQGEEKLFF.

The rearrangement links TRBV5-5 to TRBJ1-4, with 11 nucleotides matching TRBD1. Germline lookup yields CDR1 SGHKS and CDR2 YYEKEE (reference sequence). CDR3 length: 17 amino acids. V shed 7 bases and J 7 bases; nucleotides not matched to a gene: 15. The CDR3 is CASCSPDRGLGGEKLFF. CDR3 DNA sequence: TGTGCCAGCTGCTCCCCGGACAGGGGGCTGGGAGGTGAAAAACTGTTTTTT. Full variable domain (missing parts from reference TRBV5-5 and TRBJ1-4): DAGVTQSPTHLIKTRGQQVTLRCSPISGHKSVSWYQQVLGQGPQFIFQYYEKEERGRGNFPDRFSARQFPNYSSELNVNALLLGDSALYLCASCSPDRGLGGEKLFFGSGTQLSVL.

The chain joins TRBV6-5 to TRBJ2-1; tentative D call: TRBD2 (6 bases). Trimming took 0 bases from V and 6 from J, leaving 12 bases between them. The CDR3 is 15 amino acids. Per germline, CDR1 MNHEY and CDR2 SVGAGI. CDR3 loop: CASSYSGRGPNEQFF. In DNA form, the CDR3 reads TGTGCCAGCAGTTACTCGGGGCGGGGCCCCAATGAGCAGTTCTTC.

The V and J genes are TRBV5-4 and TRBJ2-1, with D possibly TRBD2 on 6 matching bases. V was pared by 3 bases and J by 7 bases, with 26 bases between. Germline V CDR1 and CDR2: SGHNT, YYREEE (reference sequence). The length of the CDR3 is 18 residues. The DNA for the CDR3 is TGTGCCAGCAGCTCGCCTTTCGGGTGGAGGGCCCCCACGAATGAGCAGTTCTTC. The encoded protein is CASSSPFGWRAPTNEQFF.

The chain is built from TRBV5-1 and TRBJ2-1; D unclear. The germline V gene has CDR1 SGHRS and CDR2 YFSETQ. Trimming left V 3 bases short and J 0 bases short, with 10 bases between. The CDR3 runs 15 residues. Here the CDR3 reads CASSSTPSSYNEQFF. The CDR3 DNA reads TGCGCCAGCAGCTCGACACCGAGCTCCTACAATGAGCAGTTCTTC. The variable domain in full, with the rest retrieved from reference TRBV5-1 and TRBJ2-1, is KAGVTQTPRYLIKTRGQQVTLSCSPISGHRSVSWYQQTPGQGLQFLFEYFSETQRNKGNFPGRFSGRQFSNSRSEMNVSTLELGDSALYLCASSSTPSSYNEQFFGPGTRLTVL.

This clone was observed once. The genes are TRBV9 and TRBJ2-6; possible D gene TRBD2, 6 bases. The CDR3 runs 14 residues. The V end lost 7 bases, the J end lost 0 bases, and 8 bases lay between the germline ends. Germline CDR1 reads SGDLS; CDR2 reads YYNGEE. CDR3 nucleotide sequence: TGTGCCAGCGGGAGGAGCTCTGGGGCCAACGTCCTGACTTTC. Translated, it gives CASGRSSGANVLTF.

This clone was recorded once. Written as DNA, the CDR3 is TGTGCCAGCAGTGAAGCTCTTAGAGATACGCAGTATTTT. Protein product: CASSEALRDTQYF. The chain recombines TRBV2 with TRBJ2-3; D is ambiguous. The length of the CDR3 is 13 residues. Germline V CDR1 and CDR2: SNHLY, FYNNEI. V lost 0 bases, J lost 5 bases, and 6 bases lay in between. The whole variable domain, filled in from reference TRBV2 and TRBJ2-3, reads EPEVTQTPSHQVTQMGQEVILRCVPISNHLYFYWYRQILGQKVEFLVSFYNNEISEKSEIFDDQFSVERPDGSNFTLKIRSTKLEDSAMYFCASSEALRDTQYFGPGTRLTVL.

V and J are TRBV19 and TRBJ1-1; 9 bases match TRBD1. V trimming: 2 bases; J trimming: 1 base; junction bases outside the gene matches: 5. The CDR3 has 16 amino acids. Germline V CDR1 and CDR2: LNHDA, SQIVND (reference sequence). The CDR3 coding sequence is TGTGCCAGTAGTATAAGGACAGGGGTCCCGAACACTGAAGCTTTCTTT. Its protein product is CASSIRTGVPNTEAFF.

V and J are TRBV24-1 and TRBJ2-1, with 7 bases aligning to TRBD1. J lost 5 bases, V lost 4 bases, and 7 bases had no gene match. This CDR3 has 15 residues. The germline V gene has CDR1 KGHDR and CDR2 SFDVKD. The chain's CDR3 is CATSDPRRGHNEQFF. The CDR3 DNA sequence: TGTGCCACCAGTGACCCTCGAAGGGGGCACAATGAGCAGTTCTTC.